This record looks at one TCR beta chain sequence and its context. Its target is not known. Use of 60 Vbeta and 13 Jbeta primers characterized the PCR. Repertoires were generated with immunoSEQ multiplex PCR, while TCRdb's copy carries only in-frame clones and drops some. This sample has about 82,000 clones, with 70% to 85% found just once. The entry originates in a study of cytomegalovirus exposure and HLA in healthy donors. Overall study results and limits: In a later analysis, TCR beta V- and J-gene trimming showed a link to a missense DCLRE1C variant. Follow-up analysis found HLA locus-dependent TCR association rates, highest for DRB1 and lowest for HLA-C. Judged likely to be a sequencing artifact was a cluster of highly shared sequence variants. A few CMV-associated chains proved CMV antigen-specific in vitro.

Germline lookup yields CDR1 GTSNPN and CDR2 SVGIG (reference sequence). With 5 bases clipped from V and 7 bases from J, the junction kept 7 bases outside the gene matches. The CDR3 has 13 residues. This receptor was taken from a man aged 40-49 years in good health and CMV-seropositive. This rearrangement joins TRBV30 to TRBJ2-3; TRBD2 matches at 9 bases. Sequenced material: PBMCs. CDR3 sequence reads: CAWGLTSGYTQYF. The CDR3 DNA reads TGTGCCTGGGGGCTGACTAGCGGATATACGCAGTATTTT.